These 26 T cell receptor beta chains came from one sample sequenced in a study of blood T cell repertoires in COVID-19. Generated by immunoSEQ multiplex PCR, the TCRdb table keeps only in-frame clones and is missing some. The repertoire holds around 170,000 clones, with about 88% as singletons. The source material was PBMCs or T cells enriched from blood (not recorded which). Every receptor here comes from a woman in her 50s who had recovered from COVID-19.

In nucleotides, the CDR3 is TGTGCCAGCAGTGACGGACTAGCGGGTTTCTACGAGCAGTACTTC. Translated: CASSDGLAGFYEQYF. The chain uses TRBV6-2 or TRBV6-3 and TRBJ2-7; 11 bases match TRBD2. CDR1 is MNHEY and CDR2 is SVGEGT in the germline V gene. The CDR3 extends over 15 amino acids. With 5 bases clipped from V and 3 bases from J, the junction kept 6 bases outside the gene matches.

This clone has just one count. One junction end disagrees with the germline gene, perhaps due to a read error. V is TRBV11-3 and J is TRBJ2-1; no definite D call. The V gene's germline CDR1 is SGHNT and CDR2 YENEEA. The CDR3 totals 13 residues. CDR3 bases: TGTGCCAGCAGCAGTGACTCCTTCAATGAGCAGTTCTTC. This translates into CASSSDSFNEQFF.

There are a few counts of this clone. The chain is built from TRBV30 and TRBJ1-1; 8 bases map to TRBD1. Germline loops: CDR1 GTSNPN, CDR2 SVGIG (reference sequence). This CDR3 region has 13 residues. The CDR3 reads CALSPQGATEAFF. CDR3 coding DNA: TGTGCTTTAAGTCCCCAGGGGGCCACTGAAGCTTTCTTT. The whole variable domain, filled in from reference TRBV30 and TRBJ1-1, reads SQTIHQWPATLVQPVGSPLSLECTVEGTSNPNLYWYRQAAGRGLQLLFYSVGIGQISSEVPQNLSASRPQDRQFILSSKKLLLSDSGFYLCALSPQGATEAFFGQGTRLTVV.

The chain is built from TRBV4-1 and TRBJ2-1; a weak D match, TRBD2 (6 bases). The CDR3 length is 17 residues. Germline CDR1 and CDR2: MGHRA and YSYEKL. V lost 0 bases and J lost 8, with 20 bases in between. The CDR3 here is CASSQERGGAVQDEQFF. In DNA, the CDR3 is TGCGCCAGCAGCCAAGAGCGGGGTGGCGCAGTTCAGGATGAGCAGTTCTTC.

This clone was counted once. CDR3 DNA sequence: TGTGCCAGCAGCCCATCGGGATTGGACACTGAAGCTTTCTTT. Residues: CASSPSGLDTEAFF. The chain is built from TRBV2 and TRBJ1-1; no firm D call. V gave up 6 bases and J gave up 3 bases, with 14 bases separating them. This CDR3 region has 14 residues. Germline assignment: CDR1 SNHLY and CDR2 FYNNEI.

The V call is TRBV18, the J call TRBJ2-6; 7 bases are a match to TRBD1. V lost 5 bases and J lost 0; bases outside the gene matches: 13. This CDR3 spans 19 amino acids. From germline, CDR1 is KGHSH and CDR2 LQKENI. In DNA, the CDR3 is TGTGCCAGCTCAAGGTTAACAGGGGCACGTACCTCTGGGGCCAACGTCCTGACTTTC. Translated: CASSRLTGARTSGANVLTF.

The chain couples TRBV30 to TRBJ2-2, with 7 bases that match TRBD2. V dropped 3 bases and J dropped 5; count of bases not matched to a gene: 6. Germline CDR1 and CDR2: GTSNPN and SVGIG (reference sequence). This CDR3 spans 14 amino acids. The CDR3 reads CAWRELARTGELFF. As DNA, the CDR3 is TGTGCCTGGAGGGAACTAGCGCGTACCGGGGAGCTGTTTTTT. Full variable domain (rest looked up from reference TRBV30 and TRBJ2-2): SQTIHQWPATLVQPVGSPLSLECTVEGTSNPNLYWYRQAAGRGLQLLFYSVGIGQISSEVPQNLSASRPQDRQFILSSKKLLLSDSGFYLCAWRELARTGELFFGEGSRLTVL.

The chain recombines TRBV7-9 with TRBJ1-4; D is unclear. CDR1 is SEHNR, CDR2 FQNEAQ, per germline (reference sequence). Trimming took off 2 bases at V and 3 bases at J, with 4 bases between the two ends. The CDR3 is 13 residues long. The CDR3 sequence is CASSLSANEKLFF. CDR3 nucleotide sequence: TGTGCCAGCAGCTTATCGGCTAATGAAAAACTGTTTTTT.

J is TRBJ1-5 and V is TRBV4-2; D gene ambiguous. V lost 0 bases and J 5 bases, leaving 8 bases between the germline ends. There are 14 residues in the CDR3. Germline lookup yields CDR1 LGHNA and CDR2 YNFKEQ. CDR3 coding DNA: TGTGCCAGCAGCCAAGATTACGGGGATCAGCCCCAGCATTTT. Its protein product is CASSQDYGDQPQHF.

This clone was counted a few times. The chain recombines TRBV9 with TRBJ1-3; D call uncertain. The CDR3 consists of 14 residues. Germline CDR1 SGDLS, CDR2 YYNGEE. The V and J ends lost 0 bases and 7 bases respectively, with 11 bases between them. The DNA for the CDR3 is TGTGCCAGCAGCGTAGGACTAGGAGGTAACACCATATATTTT. Its protein is CASSVGLGGNTIYF.

This clone came up once. This sequence joins TRBV28 and TRBJ1-5, with a tentative D call TRBD1 (5 bases). V lost 5 bases, J lost 6 bases, and 17 bases lay in between. Per germline, CDR1 MDHEN and CDR2 SYDVKM. CDR3 size: 15 residues. The CDR3 DNA reads TGTGCCAGCAGTACAAGCCCCGGGACTCCTCAGCCCCAGCATTTT. Translated, it gives CASSTSPGTPQPQHF.

The chain uses TRBV18 and TRBJ2-3, with 7 bases aligning to TRBD2. The CDR3 is 16 amino acids. The V gene's germline CDR1 is KGHSH and CDR2 LQKENI. J gave up 1 base and V 0 bases, and 4 bases lay outside the gene matches. In DNA form, the CDR3 reads TGTGCCAGCTCACCACCTCGGGCGGGAGGCACAGATACGCAGTATTTT. It yields the protein CASSPPRAGGTDTQYF.

This chain links TRBV27 with TRBJ1-2; TRBD1 matches at 9 bases. Germline V gives CDR1 MNHEY, CDR2 SMNVEV (reference sequence). J was trimmed by 4 bases and V by 4 bases; bases with no gene match: 13. This CDR3 is 17 amino acids long. The CDR3 reads CASSSTTPGQGGYGYTF. CDR3 DNA sequence: TGTGCCAGCAGTTCGACGACTCCGGGACAGGGCGGCTATGGCTACACCTTC.

The chain uses TRBV2 and TRBJ2-5; TRBD2 agrees at 14 bases. Trimming removed 6 bases from V and 4 bases from J; junction bases left unmatched: 7. The CDR3 is 16 residues long. CDR1 is SNHLY, CDR2 FYNNEI, per germline. The CDR3 is CASSPYGLAGGETQYF. The DNA of the CDR3 is TGTGCCAGCAGCCCGTATGGACTAGCGGGAGGAGAGACCCAGTACTTC.

The chain has TRBV30 and TRBJ1-5, with a tentative D call TRBD1 (5 bases). The germline V gene encodes CDR1 GTSNPN and CDR2 SVGIG (reference sequence). Trimming removed 1 base from V and 9 bases from J, with 10 bases in between. The CDR3 is made up of 12 amino acids. In DNA form, the CDR3 reads TGTGCCTGGAGTGACAGGCGGGGGCCCCAGCATTTT. Its protein product is CAWSDRRGPQHF.

The J gene is TRBJ1-6, the V gene TRBV27; possible D gene TRBD1, 6 bases. This CDR3 comprises 14 residues. Deletions cut 4 bases from V and 6 bases from J, with 10 bases between. In germline, CDR1 is MNHEY, CDR2 SMNVEV (reference sequence). In DNA form, the CDR3 reads TGTGCCAGCAGTTCCCGGGACACTAATTCACCCCTCCACTTT. It translates to CASSSRDTNSPLHF.

V usage is TRBV19 and J usage is TRBJ1-6, with D possibly matching TRBD1 (6 bases). This CDR3 region has 14 residues. The germline V gene has CDR1 LNHDA and CDR2 SQIVND (reference sequence). V was cut by 7 bases and J by 5 bases, with 12 bases left in between. This CDR3 reads CASTGQHDNSPLHF. Written as DNA, the CDR3 is TGTGCCAGTACAGGACAGCACGATAATTCACCCCTCCACTTT. Using reference TRBV19 and TRBJ1-6 for the parts outside the CDR3, the full variable domain is DGGITQSPKYLFRKEGQNVTLSCEQNLNHDAMYWYRQDPGQGLRLIYYSQIVNDFQKGDIAEGYSVSREKKESFPLTVTSAQKNPTAFYLCASTGQHDNSPLHFGNGTRLTVT.

The chain couples TRBV6-6 to TRBJ1-2; D perhaps matches TRBD1 (6 bases). This CDR3 comprises 16 residues. V was pared by 2 bases and J by 0 bases, with 13 bases between. Germline values: CDR1 MNHNY, CDR2 SVGAGI (reference sequence). The CDR3: CASSYDRTPANYGYTF. The CDR3 nucleotides read TGTGCCAGCAGTTACGACAGGACACCTGCTAACTATGGCTACACCTTC.

This sequence joins TRBV2 and TRBJ1-5; possible D gene TRBD1, 5 bases. Trimming removed 4 bases from V and 5 bases from J, with 9 bases in between. Germline V gene lookup returns CDR1 SNHLY and CDR2 FYNNEI. The CDR3 spans 13 residues. The CDR3 coding sequence is TGTGCCAGCAGTGCGGGGGACTATCAGCCCCAGCATTTT. The encoded protein is CASSAGDYQPQHF.

V and J are TRBV5-5 and TRBJ2-5; D remains unclear. Germline V gene lookup returns CDR1 SGHKS and CDR2 YYEKEE (reference sequence). Trimming shortened V by 4 bases and J by 7 bases, and 11 bases separated the two germline ends. This CDR3 spans 12 amino acids. The chain's CDR3 is CASSRNLGTQYF. The DNA for the CDR3 is TGTGCCAGCAGCCGCAATCTAGGGACCCAGTACTTC.

The chain is built from TRBV6-6 and TRBJ2-7; weak D call: TRBD2 (7 bases). In germline, CDR1 is MNHNY, CDR2 SVGAGI (reference sequence). The CDR3 spans 14 residues. Trimming shortened V by 2 bases and J by 5 bases, and 13 bases separated the two germline ends. Here the CDR3 DNA reads TGTGCCAGCAGTTACGGGGGGGGGCTCAACGAGCAGTACTTC. This codes for CASSYGGGLNEQYF.

The rearrangement links TRBV19 to TRBJ1-4; 10 bases map to TRBD1. The CDR3 length is 13 residues. Germline V gene sequence: CDR1 LNHDA, CDR2 SQIVND (reference sequence). J was trimmed by 6 bases and V by 9 bases; bases with no gene match: 4. The CDR3 protein is CASTGTGDEKLFF. CDR3 sequence (DNA): TGTGCCAGCACCGGGACAGGGGATGAAAAACTGTTTTTT.

The chain couples TRBV9 to TRBJ1-2, with a weak D call TRBD1 (5 bases). V dropped 0 bases and J dropped 8 bases, with 20 bases sitting between them. The CDR3 covers 16 residues. In germline, CDR1 is SGDLS, CDR2 YYNGEE. The CDR3 nucleotides read TGTGCCAGCAGCGTAGAGGGATGGGTCAGGGAGGGCGGCTACACCTTC. This gives the protein CASSVEGWVREGGYTF.

The chain combines TRBV6-5 with TRBJ1-2, with D hard to call. CDR1 and CDR2 (germline): MNHEY, SVGAGI. Trimming removed 6 bases at V and 8 bases at J, with 19 bases between. The CDR3 is made up of 14 amino acids. CDR3 amino acids: CASSRDGRGIGYTF. The CDR3 DNA follows: TGTGCCAGCAGCCGTGACGGGAGAGGGATCGGCTACACCTTC.

This clone was seen a handful of times. This rearrangement joins TRBV5-1 to TRBJ1-2, with TRBD1 identical over 12 bases. V lost 2 bases to trimming and J lost 6 bases; unmatched junction nucleotides: 5. CDR3 length equals 15 residues. The germline V gene encodes CDR1 SGHRS and CDR2 YFSETQ. The CDR3 is CASSLGGTGGDGYTF. CDR3 in DNA: TGCGCCAGCAGCTTAGGAGGGACAGGGGGCGATGGCTACACCTTC.

This clone appeared once. This sequence joins TRBV30 and TRBJ1-2, with 10 bases matching TRBD1. Germline V CDR1 and CDR2: GTSNPN, SVGIG (reference sequence). The CDR3 is made up of 13 amino acids. J gave up 9 bases and V 3 bases, and 7 bases lay outside the gene matches. In DNA form, the CDR3 reads TGTGCCTGGAGCCCCGGGACAGGGGATAGCTACACCTTC. This codes for CAWSPGTGDSYTF. Supplemented by reference TRBV30 and TRBJ1-2, the full variable domain reads SQTIHQWPATLVQPVGSPLSLECTVEGTSNPNLYWYRQAAGRGLQLLFYSVGIGQISSEVPQNLSASRPQDRQFILSSKKLLLSDSGFYLCAWSPGTGDSYTFGSGTRLTVV.